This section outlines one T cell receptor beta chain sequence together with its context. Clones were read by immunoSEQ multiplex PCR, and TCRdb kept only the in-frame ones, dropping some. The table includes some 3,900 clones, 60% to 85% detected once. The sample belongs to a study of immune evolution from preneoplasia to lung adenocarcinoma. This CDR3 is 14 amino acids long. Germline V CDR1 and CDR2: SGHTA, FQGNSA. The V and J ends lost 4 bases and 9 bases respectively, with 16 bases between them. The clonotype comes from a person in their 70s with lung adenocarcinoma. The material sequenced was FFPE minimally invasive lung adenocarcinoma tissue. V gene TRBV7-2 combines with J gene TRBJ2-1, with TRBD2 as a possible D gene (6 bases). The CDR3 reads CASSSRLEYVEQFF. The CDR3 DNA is TGTGCCAGCAGCTCACGACTAGAATACGTTGAGCAGTTCTTC.